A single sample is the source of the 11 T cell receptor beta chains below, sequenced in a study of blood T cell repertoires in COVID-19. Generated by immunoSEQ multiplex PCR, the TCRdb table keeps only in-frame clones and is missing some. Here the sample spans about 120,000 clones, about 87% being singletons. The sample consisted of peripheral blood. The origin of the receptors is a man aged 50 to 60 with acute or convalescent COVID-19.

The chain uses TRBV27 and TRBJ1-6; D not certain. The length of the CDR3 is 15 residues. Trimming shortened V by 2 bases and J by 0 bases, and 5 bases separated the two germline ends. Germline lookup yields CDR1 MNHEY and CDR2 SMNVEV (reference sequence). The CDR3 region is CASSLRSSYNSPLHF. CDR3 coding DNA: TGTGCCAGCAGTTTAAGGAGCTCCTATAATTCACCCCTCCACTTT.

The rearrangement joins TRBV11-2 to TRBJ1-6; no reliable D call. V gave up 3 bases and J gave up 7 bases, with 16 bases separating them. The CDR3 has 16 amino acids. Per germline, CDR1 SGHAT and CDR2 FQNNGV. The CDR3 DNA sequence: TGTGCCAGCAGCTTCCCTGCGGGTGGAGGGAATTCACCCCTCCACTTT. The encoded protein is CASSFPAGGGNSPLHF.

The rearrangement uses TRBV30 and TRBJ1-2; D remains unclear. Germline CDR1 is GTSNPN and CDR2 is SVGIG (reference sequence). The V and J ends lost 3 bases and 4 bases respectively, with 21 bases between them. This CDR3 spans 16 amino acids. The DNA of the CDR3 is TGTGCCTGGAGCCCTCAGACACCTCTCTCCCGCTATGGCTACACCTTC. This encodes CAWSPQTPLSRYGYTF.

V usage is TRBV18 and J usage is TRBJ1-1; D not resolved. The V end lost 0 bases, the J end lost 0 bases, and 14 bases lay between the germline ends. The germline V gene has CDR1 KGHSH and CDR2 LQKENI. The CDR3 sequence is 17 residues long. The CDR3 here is CASSPPYHGGVNTEAFF. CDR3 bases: TGTGCCAGCTCACCACCCTACCACGGCGGGGTGAACACTGAAGCTTTCTTT.

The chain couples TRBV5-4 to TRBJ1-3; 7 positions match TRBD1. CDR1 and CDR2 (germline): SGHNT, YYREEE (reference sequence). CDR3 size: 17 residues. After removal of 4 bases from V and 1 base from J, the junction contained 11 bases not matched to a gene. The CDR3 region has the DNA TGTGCCAGCAGCAATCGGGCCAGGGGGATATCTGGAAACACCATATATTTT. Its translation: CASSNRARGISGNTIYF.

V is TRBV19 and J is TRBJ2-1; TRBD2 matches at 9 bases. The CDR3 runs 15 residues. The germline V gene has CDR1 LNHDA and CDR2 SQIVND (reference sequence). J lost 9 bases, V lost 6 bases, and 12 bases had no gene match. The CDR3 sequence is CASSGGSGRNGEQFF. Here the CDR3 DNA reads TGTGCCAGTAGCGGGGGTAGCGGGAGAAACGGTGAGCAGTTCTTC.

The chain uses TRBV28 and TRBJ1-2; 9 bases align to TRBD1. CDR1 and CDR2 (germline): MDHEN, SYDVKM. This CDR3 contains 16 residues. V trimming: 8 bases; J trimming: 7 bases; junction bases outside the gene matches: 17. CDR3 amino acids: CASVGSPGQGSRGYTF. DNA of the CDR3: TGTGCCAGCGTAGGCTCTCCGGGACAGGGTTCTCGTGGCTACACCTTC.

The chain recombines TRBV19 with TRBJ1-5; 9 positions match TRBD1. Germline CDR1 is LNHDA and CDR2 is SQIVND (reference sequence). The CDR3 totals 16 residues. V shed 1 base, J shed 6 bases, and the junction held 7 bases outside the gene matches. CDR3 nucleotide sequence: TGTGCCAGTAGTATAGGCGGGACAGGGTACGGTCAGCCCCAGCATTTT. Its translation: CASSIGGTGYGQPQHF. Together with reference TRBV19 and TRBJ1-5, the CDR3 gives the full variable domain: DGGITQSPKYLFRKEGQNVTLSCEQNLNHDAMYWYRQDPGQGLRLIYYSQIVNDFQKGDIAEGYSVSREKKESFPLTVTSAQKNPTAFYLCASSIGGTGYGQPQHFGDGTRLSIL.

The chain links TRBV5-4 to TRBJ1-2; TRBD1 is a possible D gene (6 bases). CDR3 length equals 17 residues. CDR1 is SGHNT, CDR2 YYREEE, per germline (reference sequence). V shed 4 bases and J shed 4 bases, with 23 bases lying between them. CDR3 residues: CASSPRGGTRDSYGYTF. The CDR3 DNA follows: TGTGCCAGCAGCCCGAGGGGGGGGACAAGGGATTCCTATGGCTACACCTTC.

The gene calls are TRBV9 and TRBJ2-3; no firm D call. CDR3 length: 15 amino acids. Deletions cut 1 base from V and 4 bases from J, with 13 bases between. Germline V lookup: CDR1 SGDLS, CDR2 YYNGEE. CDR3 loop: CASSVTSVAPDTQYF. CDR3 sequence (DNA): TGTGCCAGCAGCGTAACCAGCGTCGCCCCAGATACGCAGTATTTT.

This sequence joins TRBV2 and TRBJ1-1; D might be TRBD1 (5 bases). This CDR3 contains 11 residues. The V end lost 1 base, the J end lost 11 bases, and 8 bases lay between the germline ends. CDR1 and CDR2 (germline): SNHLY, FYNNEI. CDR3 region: CASSEGRGAFF. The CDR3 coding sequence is TGTGCCAGCAGTGAAGGCCGGGGGGCTTTCTTT.